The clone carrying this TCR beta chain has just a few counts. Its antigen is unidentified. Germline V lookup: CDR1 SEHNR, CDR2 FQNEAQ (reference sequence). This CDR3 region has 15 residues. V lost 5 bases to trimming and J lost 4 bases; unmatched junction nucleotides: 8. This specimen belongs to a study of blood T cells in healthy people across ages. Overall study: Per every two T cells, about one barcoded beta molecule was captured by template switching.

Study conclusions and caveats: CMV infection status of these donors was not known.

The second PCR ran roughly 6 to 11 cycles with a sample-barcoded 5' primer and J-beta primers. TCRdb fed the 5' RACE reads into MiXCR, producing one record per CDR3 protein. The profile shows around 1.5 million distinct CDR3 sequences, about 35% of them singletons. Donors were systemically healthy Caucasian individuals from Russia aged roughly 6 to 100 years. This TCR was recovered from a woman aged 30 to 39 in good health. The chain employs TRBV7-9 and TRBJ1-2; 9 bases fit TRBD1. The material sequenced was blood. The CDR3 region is CASSTSGTGPYGYTF. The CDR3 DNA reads TGTGCCAGCAGCACCTCCGGGACAGGGCCCTATGGCTACACCTTC.